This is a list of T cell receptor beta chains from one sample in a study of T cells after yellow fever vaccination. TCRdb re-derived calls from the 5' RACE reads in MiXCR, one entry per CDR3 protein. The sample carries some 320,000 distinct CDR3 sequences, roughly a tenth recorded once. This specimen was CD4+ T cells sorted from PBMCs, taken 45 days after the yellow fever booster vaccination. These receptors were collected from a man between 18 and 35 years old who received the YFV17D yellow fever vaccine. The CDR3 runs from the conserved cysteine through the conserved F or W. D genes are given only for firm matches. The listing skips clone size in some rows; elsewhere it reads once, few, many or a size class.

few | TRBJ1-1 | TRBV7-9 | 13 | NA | TGTGCCAGCAGCTTAGTTGATGGCACTGAAGCTTTCTTT | CASSLVDGTEAFF
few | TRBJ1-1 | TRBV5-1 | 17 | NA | TGCGCCAGCAGCTTGGGGGCCGGACCGACCATGAACACTGAAGCTTTCTTT | CASSLGAGPTMNTEAFF
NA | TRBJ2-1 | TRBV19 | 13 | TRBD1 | TGTGCCAGTAGGTGGGACAGCCGAAATGAGCAGTTCTTC | CASRWDSRNEQFF
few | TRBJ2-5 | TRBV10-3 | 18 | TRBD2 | TGTGCCATCAGTGAGTCGGTTGTGCTAGCGGGGGACCAAGAGACCCAGTACTTC | CAISESVVLAGDQETQYF
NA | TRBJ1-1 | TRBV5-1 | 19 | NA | TGCGCCAGCAGCTTGGCGGGCCTACAGGGCTTGGAGAGAGGGCTCGAAGCTTTCTTT | CASSLAGLQGLERGLEAFF
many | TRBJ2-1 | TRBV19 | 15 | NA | TGTGCCAGTAGTATTGGGGACCGAATTCACAATGAGCAGTTCTTC | CASSIGDRIHNEQFF
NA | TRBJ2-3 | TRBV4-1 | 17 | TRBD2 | TGCGCCAGCAGCCACTACCGACTAGCGGTTAGCACAGATACGCAGTATTTT | CASSHYRLAVSTDTQYF
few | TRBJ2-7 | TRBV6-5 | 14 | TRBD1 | TGTGCCAGCAGTTACGACAGGGGGCAATACGAGCAGTACTTC | CASSYDRGQYEQYF
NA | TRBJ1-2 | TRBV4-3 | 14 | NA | TGCGCCAGCAGCCCCTCCCGGGGCCCGTATGGCTACACCTTC | CASSPSRGPYGYTF
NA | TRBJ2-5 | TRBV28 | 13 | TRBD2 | TGTGCCAGCAGTCAAAGCGGGGCTGAGACCCAGTACTTC | CASSQSGAETQYF
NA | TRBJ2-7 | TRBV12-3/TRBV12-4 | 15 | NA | TGTGCCAGCAGGGGAGGTTCGACAGCCTCCTACGAGCAGTACTTC | CASRGGSTASYEQYF
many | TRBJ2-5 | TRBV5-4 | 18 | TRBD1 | TGTGCCAGCAGCTTGGGGTTGTCGGGCACAGGGGACCAAGAGACCCAGTACTTC | CASSLGLSGTGDQETQYF
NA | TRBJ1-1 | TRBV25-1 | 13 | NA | TGTGCCAGCAGTGAATTGCTGAACACTGAAGCTTTCTTT | CASSELLNTEAFF
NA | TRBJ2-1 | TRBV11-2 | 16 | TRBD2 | TGTGCCAGCAGCTTAGATCTTTCGGCTAGCGGCAATGAGCAGTTCTTC | CASSLDLSASGNEQFF
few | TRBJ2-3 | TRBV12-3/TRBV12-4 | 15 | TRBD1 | TGTGCCAGCAGTTGGGCCGACAGGGACACAGATACGCAGTATTTT | CASSWADRDTDTQYF
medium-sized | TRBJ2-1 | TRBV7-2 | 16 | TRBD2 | TGTGCCAGCAGACCCCTCAGCGGGGGCGGCTACAATGAGCAGTTCTTC | CASRPLSGGGYNEQFF
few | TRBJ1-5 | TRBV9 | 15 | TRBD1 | TGTGCCAGCAGCAGGGGGACAGGCGGCAATCAGCCCCAGCATTTT | CASSRGTGGNQPQHF
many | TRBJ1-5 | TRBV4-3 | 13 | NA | TGTGCCAGCAGCCAAGATCGGGGTCAGCCCCAGCATTTT | CASSQDRGQPQHF
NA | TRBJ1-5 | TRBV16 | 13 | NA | TGTGCCACCACCCAGGGTTTCGATCAGCCCCAGCATTTT | CATTQGFDQPQHF
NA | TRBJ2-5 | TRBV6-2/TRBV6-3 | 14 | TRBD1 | TGTGCCAGCAACCGCCCGACAGGGCGAGAGACCCAGTACTTC | CASNRPTGRETQYF
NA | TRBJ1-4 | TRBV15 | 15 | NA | TGTGCCACCAGCAGGGACCGTTCCTCCCATGAAAAACTGTTTTTT | CATSRDRSSHEKLFF
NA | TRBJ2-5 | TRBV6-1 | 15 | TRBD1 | TGTGCCAGCAGTGAGATGACAGGGGCGTGGGAGACCCAGTACTTC | CASSEMTGAWETQYF
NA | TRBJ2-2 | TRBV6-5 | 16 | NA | TGTGCCAGCAGTTTACAGGGTTTGGTTCTAACCGGGGAGCTGTTTTTT | CASSLQGLVLTGELFF
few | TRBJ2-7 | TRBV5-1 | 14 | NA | TGCGCCAGCAGCTCCGAAAGACCCTTATACGAGCAGTACTTC | CASSSERPLYEQYF
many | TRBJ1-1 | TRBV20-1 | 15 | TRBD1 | TGCAGTGCTAGGCCCCGGACAGGGCCGAACACTGAAGCTTTCTTT | CSARPRTGPNTEAFF
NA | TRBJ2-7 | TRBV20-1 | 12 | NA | TGCAGTGCCCCCCGGGCTGGGGGCTTACAGTACTTC | CSAPRAGGLQYF
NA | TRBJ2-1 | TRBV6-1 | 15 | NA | TGTGCCAGCAGGACCGCAGTAAGCTCCTACAATGAGCAGTTCTTC | CASRTAVSSYNEQFF
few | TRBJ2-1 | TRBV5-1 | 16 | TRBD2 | TGCGCCAGCGTTAGCGGGGGGGCTCACTCCTACAATGAGCAGTTCTTC | CASVSGGAHSYNEQFF
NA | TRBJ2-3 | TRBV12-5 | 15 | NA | TGTGCTAGTGGTTTCGGGGATCCTAGCACAGATACGCAGTATTTT | CASGFGDPSTDTQYF
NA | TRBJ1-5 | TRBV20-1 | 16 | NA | TGCAGTGCTAGAGATTCTTTACACAGGGCCGCTCAGCCCCAGCATTTT | CSARDSLHRAAQPQHF
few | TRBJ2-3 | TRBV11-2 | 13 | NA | TGTGCCAGCAGCTCCTCCCCTAGGGATACGCAGTATTTT | CASSSSPRDTQYF
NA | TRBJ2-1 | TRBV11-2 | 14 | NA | TGTGCCAGCAGCTCCCCCGGGGCGCGGAATGAGCAGTTCTTC | CASSSPGARNEQFF
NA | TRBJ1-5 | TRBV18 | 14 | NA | TGTGCCAGCTCACCGGACAGTGGCAATCAGCCCCAGCATTTT | CASSPDSGNQPQHF
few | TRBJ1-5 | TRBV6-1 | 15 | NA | TGTGCCAGCAGTGGTAGGGTCGCCCTCAGTCAGCCCCAGCATTTT | CASSGRVALSQPQHF
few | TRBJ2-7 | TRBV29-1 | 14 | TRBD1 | TGCAGCGCAAGAGGGGACAGGGGGCCCTACGAGCAGTACTTC | CSARGDRGPYEQYF
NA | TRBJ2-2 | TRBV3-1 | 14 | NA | TGTGCCAGCAGCCTCTTGGGGGACGCCGGGGAGCTGTTTTTT | CASSLLGDAGELFF
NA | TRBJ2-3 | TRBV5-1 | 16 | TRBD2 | TGCGCCAGCAGCTTCGTAGCGGGGGGCCATGGAGATACGCAGTATTTT | CASSFVAGGHGDTQYF
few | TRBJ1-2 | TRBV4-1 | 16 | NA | TGCGCCAGCAGCCAAGATCAGTGGGTAGTTGGCTATGGCTACACCTTC | CASSQDQWVVGYGYTF
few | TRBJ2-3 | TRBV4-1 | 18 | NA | TGCGCCAGCAGCCAAGATCGGACGGTAGTACAGGGCACAGATACGCAGTATTTT | CASSQDRTVVQGTDTQYF